Below are 13 T cell receptor beta chains sequenced from a single sample in a study of T cell repertoires in cytomegalovirus infection. TCRdb called the reads again in MiXCR, with one record for every CDR3 protein. The sample has about 310,000 distinct CDR3 sequences, 20% to 25% seen once. The antigens these receptors bind are not known. The specimen comprised cultured PBMCs, sampled from culture after CMV antigen stimulation. These receptor sequences come from a human donor in good health (CMV status not recorded). Some clones in this sample may be carry-over from other donors' samples.

V gene TRBV12-3 or TRBV12-4 combines with J gene TRBJ2-4; D is uncertain. The V end was cut by 5 bases, the J end by 10 bases, with 15 bases between. This CDR3 spans 13 amino acids. CDR3 bases: TGTGCCAGCAGTCCGCGCGAAAAAGGGATTCAGTACTTC. The encoded protein is CASSPREKGIQYF.

This rearrangement joins TRBV28 to TRBJ1-2, with no clear D. V lost 1 base and J 8 bases, leaving 8 bases between the germline ends. This CDR3 is 12 amino acids long. The V gene's germline CDR1 is MDHEN and CDR2 SYDVKM. CDR3 bases: TGTGCCAGCAGTTTATATAAGGGCGGCTACACCTTC. Protein product: CASSLYKGGYTF.

This clonotype came up a few times. The CDR3 loop reads CASSTSGTGNTGELFF. CDR3 sequence (DNA): TGTGCCAGCAGTACCTCCGGGACGGGGAACACCGGGGAGCTGTTTTTT. The chain joins TRBV6-8 to TRBJ2-2, with D possibly being TRBD1 or TRBD2 (5 bases each). Germline values: CDR1 MNHGY, CDR2 SAAAGT. The length of the CDR3 is 16 residues. V gave up 5 bases and J gave up 1 base, with 14 bases separating them.

This sequence joins TRBV13 and TRBJ1-3; 7 bases fit TRBD1. The CDR3 covers 18 residues. Germline V gene data show CDR1 as PRHDT and CDR2 as FYEKMQ (reference sequence). Trimming cost V 6 bases and J 4 bases; bases outside gene matches: 18. The CDR3 region has the DNA TGTGCCAGCAGTCCGACAGGGAGGAGGACTTCTGAAGGAAACACCATATATTTT. This codes for CASSPTGRRTSEGNTIYF.

V usage is TRBV19 and J usage is TRBJ2-1, with 11 bases aligning to TRBD2. Germline-derived CDR1 and CDR2 are LNHDA and SQIVND (reference sequence). CDR3 length: 15 amino acids. Germline trimming cut 6 bases from V and 9 bases from J; bases unmatched to any gene: 10. CDR3 bases: TGTGCCAGTAGACCCGGGACTAGCGGCCTTTTTGAGCAGTTCTTC. This sequence encodes CASRPGTSGLFEQFF.

The V call is TRBV5-1, the J call TRBJ2-7, with 8 bases fitting TRBD1. In germline, CDR1 is SGHRS, CDR2 YFSETQ. V dropped 0 bases and J dropped 2; count of bases not matched to a gene: 7. The CDR3 extends over 16 amino acids. Here the CDR3 DNA reads TGCGCCAGCAGCTTGGGGGGTGGGACAGGAGCCTACGAGCAGTACTTC. Translation: CASSLGGGTGAYEQYF.

V is TRBV6-1 and J is TRBJ2-1; TRBD2 matches at 7 bases. The CDR3 loop spans 16 amino acids. J gave up 3 bases and V 6 bases, and 11 bases lay outside the gene matches. Germline V gene sequence: CDR1 MNHNS, CDR2 SASEGT. CDR3 residues: CASSYRGTKNYNEQFF. The CDR3 DNA follows: TGTGCCAGCAGCTACCGGGGGACTAAAAACTACAATGAGCAGTTCTTC.

The J gene is TRBJ2-3, the V gene TRBV27; D is uncertain. Trimming shortened V by 6 bases and J by 2 bases, and 6 bases separated the two germline ends. This CDR3 spans 12 amino acids. Looked up from germline, CDR1 is MNHEY and CDR2 is SMNVEV (reference sequence). The CDR3 sequence: CASRTLTDTQYF. The CDR3, as DNA: TGTGCCAGCAGGACACTCACAGATACGCAGTATTTT.

This clonotype was observed a few times. The chain combines TRBV12-3 or TRBV12-4 with TRBJ2-1; TRBD2 is a possible D gene (5 bases). The ends were cut back, 6 bases at V and 5 bases at J, with 14 bases in the middle. This CDR3 is built from 14 residues. In DNA form, the CDR3 reads TGTGCCAGCAGCCCCGAGGGTATTGACAATGAGCAGTTCTTC. Its protein is CASSPEGIDNEQFF.

This chain uses TRBV5-4 with TRBJ2-1, with no clear D. Trimming removed 0 bases at V and 2 bases at J, with 12 bases between. Germline CDR1 reads SGHNT; CDR2 reads YYREEE (reference sequence). The length of the CDR3 is 16 residues. The CDR3 region is CASSLGSSAPYNEQFF. CDR3 DNA sequence: TGTGCCAGCAGCTTGGGGTCCTCCGCCCCCTACAATGAGCAGTTCTTC.

The gene calls are TRBV7-2 and TRBJ2-5; D possibly corresponds to TRBD2 (7 bases). Germline CDR1 SGHTA, CDR2 FQGNSA. V lost 4 bases and J 4 bases, leaving 19 bases between the germline ends. The CDR3 spans 16 residues. The CDR3 bases are TGTGCCAGCAGCTGGGGGGGGGGCAGAATTTTAGAGACCCAGTACTTC. It yields the protein CASSWGGGRILETQYF.

V usage is TRBV7-8 and J usage is TRBJ2-1; D possibly corresponds to TRBD1 (6 bases). The V end was cut by 5 bases, the J end by 9 bases, with 20 bases between. CDR3 length: 15 residues. Germline CDR1 is SGHVS and CDR2 is FQNEAQ. The CDR3 here is CASSRGTGWGGEQFF. CDR3 nucleotides: TGTGCCAGCAGCCGTGGCACAGGGTGGGGTGGTGAGCAGTTCTTC. The entire variable domain, with the rest obtained from reference TRBV7-8 and TRBJ2-1, is as follows: GAGVSQSPRYKVAKRGQDVALRCDPISGHVSLFWYQQALGQGPEFLTYFQNEAQLDKSGLPSDRFFAERPEGSVSTLKIQRTQQEDSAVYLCASSRGTGWGGEQFFGPGTRLTVL.

The gene calls are TRBV7-2 and TRBJ2-1; D unclear. Trimming took off 0 bases at V and 0 bases at J, with 6 bases between the two ends. The CDR3 has 15 amino acids. The germline V gene encodes CDR1 SGHTA and CDR2 FQGNSA. The CDR3 here is CASSLAEISYNEQFF. The DNA of the CDR3 is TGTGCCAGCAGCTTAGCGGAAATCTCCTACAATGAGCAGTTCTTC.